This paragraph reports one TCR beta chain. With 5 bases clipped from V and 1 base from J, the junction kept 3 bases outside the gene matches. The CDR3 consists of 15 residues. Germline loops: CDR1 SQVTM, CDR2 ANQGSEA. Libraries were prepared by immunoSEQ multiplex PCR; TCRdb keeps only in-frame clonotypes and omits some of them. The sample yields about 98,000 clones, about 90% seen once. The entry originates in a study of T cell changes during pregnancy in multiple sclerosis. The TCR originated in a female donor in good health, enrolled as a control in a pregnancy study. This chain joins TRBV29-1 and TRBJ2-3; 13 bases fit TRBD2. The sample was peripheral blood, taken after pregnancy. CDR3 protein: CSVMGLAGRTDTQYF. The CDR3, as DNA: TGCAGCGTTATGGGACTAGCGGGACGCACAGATACGCAGTATTTT.